This TCR beta chain came from a study of T-cell memory formation after mild COVID-19. TCR alpha and TCR beta cDNA libraries carrying sample barcodes and UMIs came from 5'RACE with constant-segment primers. MiXCR was run by TCRdb on the 5' RACE reads, yielding one entry per CDR3 protein. The data contain more than 80,000 distinct CDR3 sequences, under 15% of them singletons. This clonotype was recorded at least ten times. The CDR3 consists of 21 residues. V gave up 4 bases and J gave up 4 bases; unmatched junction bases: 22. The germline V gene has CDR1 SGHRS and CDR2 YFSETQ. The clonotype comes from an adult woman who had mild COVID-19 (a few samples of this study predate the infection). Cell type and time point are not known. V usage is TRBV5-1 and J usage is TRBJ2-3, with 12 bases identical to TRBD1. Sequencing was performed on PBMCs or a T cell subset sorted from them (not recorded which). The CDR3 here is CASSGLGTGGEGLASPDTQYF. The CDR3 nucleotides read TGCGCCAGCAGCGGACTCGGGACAGGGGGCGAGGGACTAGCCTCTCCAGATACGCAGTATTTT.